Presented here are 24 T cell receptor beta chains from one specimen sequenced in a study of T cells in Graves' hyperthyroidism and ophthalmopathy. The investigators amplified TCR beta CDR3 regions from RNA transcripts. A set of HTBI primers served as the primers for a first-round RT-PCR of the TCR CDR3. TCRdb reprocessed the multiplex PCR reads via MiXCR and lists one record per CDR3 protein. The sample lists a few hundred thousand distinct CDR3 sequences; about 43% were seen once. The sequenced material came from peripheral blood or thyroid tissue (not recorded which). The receptors shown here come from a woman between 18 and 29 years old with Graves' hyperthyroidism.

In its sample, this clonotype was seen many times. CDR3 in amino acids: CASSVGVNQPQHF. CDR3 DNA sequence: TGTGCCAGCAGTGTGGGGGTTAATCAGCCCCAGCATTTT. The chain combines TRBV2 with TRBJ1-5, with D maybe TRBD1 (5 bases). This CDR3 comprises 13 residues. The V and J ends lost 4 bases and 4 bases respectively, with 8 bases between them. Germline CDR1 is SNHLY and CDR2 is FYNNEI. Combining the CDR3 with reference TRBV2 and TRBJ1-5 gives the whole variable domain EPEVTQTPSHQVTQMGQEVILRCVPISNHLYFYWYRQILGQKVEFLVSFYNNEISEKSEIFDDQFSVERPDGSNFTLKIRSTKLEDSAMYFCASSVGVNQPQHFGDGTRLSIL.

This chain connects TRBV7-3 to TRBJ2-7, with D tentatively TRBD2 (7 bases). The V gene lost 5 bases and the J gene lost 7 bases, with 18 bases spanning the gap. Germline CDR1 SGHTA, CDR2 FQGTGA. The CDR3 is 14 residues long. The CDR3 spells CASSPGGAGHEQYF. The CDR3 DNA reads as TGTGCCAGCAGCCCTGGGGGGGCGGGACATGAGCAGTACTTC.

At least ten counts were recorded for this clonotype. J is TRBJ2-2 and V is TRBV11-2; D remains unclear. V lost 4 bases, J lost 3 bases, and 9 bases lay in between. Germline CDR1 reads SGHAT; CDR2 reads FQNNGV. The CDR3 has 14 residues. CDR3 region: CASSSLKYTGELFF. The CDR3 nucleotides read TGTGCCAGCAGCTCCCTAAAGTACACCGGGGAGCTGTTTTTT.

This clonotype was picked up many times. The chain joins TRBV13 to TRBJ2-7; possibly TRBD2 for D (6 bases). Germline lookup yields CDR1 PRHDT and CDR2 FYEKMQ (reference sequence). V was pared by 2 bases and J by 3 bases, with 11 bases between. This CDR3 comprises 14 residues. The CDR3, as DNA: TGTGCCAGCAGCTTACAGACTAGGGTCTACGAGCAGTACTTC. Translating it yields CASSLQTRVYEQYF. Full variable domain (rest looked up from reference TRBV13 and TRBJ2-7): AAGVIQSPRHLIKEKRETATLKCYPIPRHDTVYWYQQGPGQDPQFLISFYEKMQSDKGSIPDRFSAQQFSDYHSELNMSSLELGDSALYFCASSLQTRVYEQYFGPGTRLTVT.

This clonotype was counted between two and nine times. The chain couples TRBV20-1 to TRBJ1-6; 9 bases agree with TRBD1. The CDR3 extends over 15 amino acids. Trimming removed 0 bases from V and 7 bases from J; junction bases left unmatched: 4. Looked up from germline, CDR1 is DFQATT and CDR2 is SNEGSKA (reference sequence). The CDR3 DNA is TGCAGTGCTAGAGACCGGACAGGGGCGAATTCACCCCTCCACTTT. Its translation: CSARDRTGANSPLHF.

The J gene is TRBJ1-3, the V gene TRBV7-8; D gene uncertain. The CDR3 is 17 residues long. The ends were cut back, 8 bases at V and 0 bases at J, with 20 bases in the middle. CDR1 SGHVS and CDR2 FQNEAQ come from the germline V gene. The CDR3 loop is CASGRIPPGYSGNTIYF. The DNA for the CDR3 is TGTGCCAGCGGCCGAATCCCCCCCGGCTACTCTGGAAACACCATATATTTT.

Regarding this clonotype: Mismatch with germline at one junction end may stem from a read error. The chain recombines TRBV29-1 with TRBJ2-2; TRBD2 matches at 7 bases. CDR1 is SQVTM, CDR2 ANQGSEA, per germline. There are 17 residues in the CDR3. DNA of the CDR3: TGCAGCGCGTCCGGTAGCGGGCACGATGCGAACACCGGGGAGCTGTCTTGG. The encoded protein is CSASGSGHDANTGELSW.

Many counts were recorded for this clonotype. The chain couples TRBV7-9 to TRBJ2-2; 9 bases line up with TRBD2. Per the germline V gene, CDR1 is SEHNR and CDR2 is FQNEAQ (reference sequence). This CDR3 has 17 amino acids. V was clipped by 2 bases and J by 7 bases; unmatched bases: 11. CDR3 residues: CASSLWGTSPYHGELFF. Here the CDR3 DNA reads TGTGCCAGCAGCTTATGGGGGACTAGCCCCTATCACGGGGAGCTGTTTTTT.

This clonotype was seen at least ten times. The gene calls are TRBV9 and TRBJ1-5; D perhaps matches TRBD1 (5 bases). CDR1 SGDLS and CDR2 YYNGEE come from the germline V gene. Trimming left V 0 bases short and J 0 bases short, with 10 bases between. The CDR3 spans 16 residues. CDR3 loop: CASSVGVGDSNQPQHF. In DNA, the CDR3 is TGTGCCAGCAGCGTAGGGGTAGGGGATAGCAATCAGCCCCAGCATTTT. The complete variable domain, with remaining parts taken from reference TRBV9 and TRBJ1-5, reads DSGVTQTPKHLITATGQRVTLRCSPRSGDLSVYWYQQSLDQGLQFLIQYYNGEERAKGNILERFSAQQFPDLHSELNLSSLELGDSALYFCASSVGVGDSNQPQHFGDGTRLSIL.

V is TRBV12-3 or TRBV12-4 and J is TRBJ2-6, with 10 positions matching TRBD1. Trimming removed 5 bases from V and 0 bases from J; junction bases left unmatched: 7. This CDR3 spans 18 amino acids. CDR3 protein: CASSTPGTGVSGANVLTF. The CDR3 bases are TGTGCCAGCAGTACGCCCGGGACAGGGGTCTCTGGGGCCAACGTCCTGACTTTC.

V is TRBV4-3 and J is TRBJ2-5; D call uncertain. This CDR3 is built from 11 residues. V lost 3 bases, J lost 7 bases, and 6 bases lay in between. The V gene's germline CDR1 is LGHNA and CDR2 YSLEER. Here the CDR3 DNA reads TGCGCCAGCAGCCACGGTTGGACCCAGTACTTC. Its protein is CASSHGWTQYF.

The CDR3 protein is CASSSAEGETQYF. The CDR3 DNA reads as TGTGCCAGCAGCTCGGCCGAGGGGGAGACCCAGTACTTC. The chain is built from TRBV7-9 and TRBJ2-5; D could derive from TRBD1 or TRBD2 (5 bases each). CDR3 length: 13 amino acids. Germline V lookup: CDR1 SEHNR, CDR2 FQNEAQ (reference sequence). Trimming took off 4 bases at V and 5 bases at J, with 11 bases between the two ends. Full variable domain (outside the CDR3, taken from reference TRBV7-9 and TRBJ2-5): DTGVSQNPRHKITKRGQNVTFRCDPISEHNRLYWYRQTLGQGPEFLTYFQNEAQLEKSRLLSDRFSAERPKGSFSTLEIQRTEQGDSAMYLCASSSAEGETQYFGPGTRLLVL.

Concerning this clonotype: Just one base apart from a much larger clone, this may be a read error. The CDR3 does not close with the conserved phenylalanine or tryptophan, likely indicating a read error. V is TRBV18 and J is TRBJ1-1, with TRBD1 matching 9 bases. The CDR3 covers 14 residues. Germline CDR1 reads KGHSH; CDR2 reads LQKENI. CDR3: CASSPQGANTEAFS. The CDR3 DNA sequence: TGTGCCAGCTCGCCACAGGGGGCGAACACTGAAGCTTTCTCT.

V usage is TRBV11-1 and J usage is TRBJ2-7, with D unclear. Germline CDR1 is SGHAT and CDR2 is FQDESV (reference sequence). The length of the CDR3 is 14 residues. Trimming took off 6 bases at V and 5 bases at J, with 17 bases between the two ends. As DNA, the CDR3 is TGTGCCAGCAGTGCCCCGGACCCACCCAACGAGCAGTACTTC. Translation: CASSAPDPPNEQYF.

This chain uses TRBV6-4 with TRBJ2-1; TRBD2 matches 10 bases. Losses at the gene ends were 3 bases for V and 7 bases for J; bases not matched to a gene: 6. CDR1 MRHNA and CDR2 SNTAGT come from the germline V gene. The CDR3 runs to 15 residues. CDR3: CASSDTAGGWNEQFF. CDR3 bases: TGTGCCAGCAGTGATACAGCGGGAGGGTGGAATGAGCAGTTCTTC.

This clonotype came up many times. The chain combines TRBV6-1 with TRBJ2-7, with D maybe TRBD1 (5 bases). Germline V gene data show CDR1 as MNHNS and CDR2 as SASEGT. CDR3 size: 14 residues. V shed 7 bases and J shed 1 base, with 14 bases lying between them. CDR3 bases: TGTGCCAGCACAGGGCAGGTCGTATCCTACGAGCAGTACTTC. Its protein is CASTGQVVSYEQYF.

Notes on this clonotype: Without the conserved terminal phenylalanine or tryptophan, this CDR3 likely stems from a read error. The chain recombines TRBV5-1 with TRBJ2-5; D is ambiguous. Per germline, CDR1 SGHRS and CDR2 YFSETQ. V lost 4 bases to trimming and J lost 4 bases, with 11 bases between them. The CDR3 spans 13 residues. CDR3 sequence: CASSILNTETQYL. The CDR3 coding sequence is TGCGCCAGCAGCATACTGAACACAGAGACCCAGTACCTC.

V and J are TRBV29-1 and TRBJ1-2, with D possibly being TRBD1 (5 bases). Germline CDR1 SQVTM, CDR2 ANQGSEA. Trimming took off 0 bases at V and 4 bases at J, with 15 bases between the two ends. This CDR3 has 15 residues. The CDR3 coding sequence is TGCAGCGTTGAAGATGCGTCGGGGGGGGGCTATGGCTACACCTTC. This translates into CSVEDASGGGYGYTF.

This sequence joins TRBV5-8 and TRBJ2-7; D gene unclear. The V gene's germline CDR1 is SGHTS and CDR2 YDEGEE. V gave up 4 bases and J gave up 4 bases, with 6 bases separating them. The CDR3 has 11 amino acids. CDR3 sequence (DNA): TGTGCCAGCAGCCCCCAGTACGAGCAGTACTTC. Its protein is CASSPQYEQYF.

This clonotype was seen ten or more times. The J gene is TRBJ1-1, the V gene TRBV20-1; 8 bases are shared with TRBD1. Trimming took 1 base from V and 4 from J; bases not matched to a gene: 11. The germline V gene encodes CDR1 DFQATT and CDR2 SNEGSKA (reference sequence). The CDR3 has 16 amino acids. The CDR3 region has the DNA TGCAGTGCTAGAGGTTCCGGGACAGGTGTTATCACTGAAGCTTTCTTT. Its protein product is CSARGSGTGVITEAFF.

The sample holds many counts of this clonotype. The gene calls are TRBV4-1 and TRBJ1-5, with TRBD1 as a possible D gene (6 bases). This CDR3 spans 15 amino acids. V was cut by 0 bases and J by 6 bases, with 12 bases left in between. Germline V lookup: CDR1 MGHRA, CDR2 YSYEKL. CDR3 protein: CASSQEIRGGQPQHF. CDR3 nucleotide sequence: TGCGCCAGCAGCCAAGAGATTAGGGGGGGTCAGCCCCAGCATTTT.

This chain joins TRBV10-3 and TRBJ2-5; the D is unclear. Trimming pared 4 bases from V and 2 bases from J, leaving 17 bases between. Looked up from germline, CDR1 is ENHRY and CDR2 is SYGVKD. This CDR3 comprises 16 residues. In DNA form, the CDR3 reads TGTGCCATCAGTGTCGGGTTACCCGGGCGGCAAGAGACCCAGTACTTC. Amino acid sequence: CAISVGLPGRQETQYF.

This sequence joins TRBV29-1 and TRBJ1-1; TRBD1 is a possible D gene (6 bases). Germline-derived CDR1 and CDR2 are SQVTM and ANQGSEA. The CDR3 spans 12 residues. The V gene lost 3 bases and the J gene lost 10 bases, with 15 bases spanning the gap. The CDR3 spells CSVDRGGLGAFF. CDR3 in DNA: TGCAGCGTTGACCGCGGGGGCCTGGGAGCTTTCTTT.

The gene calls are TRBV7-2 and TRBJ2-6; D is ambiguous. Deletions cut 1 base from V and 3 bases from J, with 7 bases between. Per germline, CDR1 SGHTA and CDR2 FQGNSA. The CDR3 runs 15 residues. CDR3 amino acids: CASSLDTGGANVLTF. The CDR3 nucleotides are TGTGCCAGCAGCTTAGATACCGGTGGGGCCAACGTCCTGACTTTC.